This section outlines one TCR beta chain sequence together with its context. Original analysis: Owing to the provision of junction-only sequences devoid of quality scores by immunoSEQ, filtering differed. Profiled with immunoSEQ multiplex PCR; TCRdb holds only in-frame clones, not every one. That table furnishes V, J and clone size, whereas the DNA furnished D and trimming. The data show roughly 1.4 million clones, with approximately 98.5% seen just once and 0.36% held by the top ten. The CDR3 is 15 amino acids. Germline V gene sequence: CDR1 MDHEN, CDR2 SYDVKM. Trimming cost V 6 bases and J 3 bases; bases outside gene matches: 9. The data were taken from a study of shared clonotypes between healthy human individuals.

J is TRBJ2-7 and V is TRBV28; 9 bases fit TRBD2. Sequenced: naive CD4+ T cells sorted from blood. This sample's subset: CD45RA+ positively selected. This receptor was obtained from a man under 40 in good health. Written as DNA, the CDR3 is TGTGCCAGCAGGGGAAGCGGGAGGTTGCGCTACGAGCAGTACTTC. As protein: CASRGSGRLRYEQYF.